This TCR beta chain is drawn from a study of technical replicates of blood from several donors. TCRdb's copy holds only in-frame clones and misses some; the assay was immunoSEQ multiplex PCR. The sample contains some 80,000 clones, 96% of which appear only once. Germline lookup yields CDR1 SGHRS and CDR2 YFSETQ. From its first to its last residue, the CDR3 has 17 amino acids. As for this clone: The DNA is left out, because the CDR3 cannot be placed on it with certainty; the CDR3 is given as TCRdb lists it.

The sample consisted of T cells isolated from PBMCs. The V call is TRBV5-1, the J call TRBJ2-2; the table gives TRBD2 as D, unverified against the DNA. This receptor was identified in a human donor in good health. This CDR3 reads CASSLASTSGGNGELFF.